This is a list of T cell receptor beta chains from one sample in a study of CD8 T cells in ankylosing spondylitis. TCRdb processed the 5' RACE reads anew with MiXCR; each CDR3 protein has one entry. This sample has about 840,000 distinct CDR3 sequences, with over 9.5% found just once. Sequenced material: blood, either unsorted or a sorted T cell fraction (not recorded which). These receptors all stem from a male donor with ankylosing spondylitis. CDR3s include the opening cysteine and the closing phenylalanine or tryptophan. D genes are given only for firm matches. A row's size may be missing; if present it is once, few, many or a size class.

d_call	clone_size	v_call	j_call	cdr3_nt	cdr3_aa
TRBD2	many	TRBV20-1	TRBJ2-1	TGCAGTGCTAGTCCGGGAGGCCTCTACAATGAGCAGTTCTTC	CSASPGGLYNEQFF
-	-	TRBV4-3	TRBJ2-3	TGCGCCAGCAGCCAAGAGAAAGATACGCAGTATTTT	CASSQEKDTQYF
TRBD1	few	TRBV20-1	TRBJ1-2	TGCAGTGCTAGGGGACAGAGGTTCTATGGCTACACCTTC	CSARGQRFYGYTF
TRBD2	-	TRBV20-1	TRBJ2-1	TGCAGTGGGAGTGGGACTAGCAGCCATGAGCAGTTCTTC	CSGSGTSSHEQFF
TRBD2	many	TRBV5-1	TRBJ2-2	TGCGCCAGCAGCGCTCCCCCCGGGACTAGTGGCACCGGGGAGCTGTTTTTT	CASSAPPGTSGTGELFF
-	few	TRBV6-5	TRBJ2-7	TGTGCCAGCACCTGGGGCAGGGGCTTTGAGCAGTACTTC	CASTWGRGFEQYF
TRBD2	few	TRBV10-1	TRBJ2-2	TGCGCCAGCACGCTTCCTAGCGGGACGAACACCGGGGAGCTGTTTTTT	CASTLPSGTNTGELFF
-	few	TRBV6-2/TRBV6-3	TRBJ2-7	TGTGCCAGCACCCCATTTAACACCTACGAGCAGTACTTC	CASTPFNTYEQYF
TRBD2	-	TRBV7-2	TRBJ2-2	TGTGCCAGCAGCCGCGGGGGGATGAACACCGGGGAGCTGTTTTTT	CASSRGGMNTGELFF
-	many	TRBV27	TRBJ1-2	TGTGCCAGCAGTTGGCAGGGAAGAGGGCATGGCTACACCTTC	CASSWQGRGHGYTF
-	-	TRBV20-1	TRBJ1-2	TGCAGTGCTACGGGCGGCGCTAACTATGGCTACACCTTC	CSATGGANYGYTF
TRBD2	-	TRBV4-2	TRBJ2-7	TGTGCCAGCAGCCGAGCCAGCGGGAGCCCCTACGAGCAGTACTTC	CASSRASGSPYEQYF
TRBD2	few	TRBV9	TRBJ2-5	TGTGCCAGCAGCTTCGGGAGTAGCGGGGAGGAGACCCAGTACTTC	CASSFGSSGEETQYF
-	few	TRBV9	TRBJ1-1	TGTGCCAGCAACTCCCAGTTAATTGTGGGTGAAGCTTTCTTT	CASNSQLIVGEAFF
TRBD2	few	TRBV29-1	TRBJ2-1	TGCAGCGTTACTGAGCGGGAGAGCTACAATGAGCAGTTCTTC	CSVTERESYNEQFF
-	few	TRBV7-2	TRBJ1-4	TGTGCCAGCAGCTTAGTGTGGGGTGTTCGGGAAAAACTGTTTTTT	CASSLVWGVREKLFF
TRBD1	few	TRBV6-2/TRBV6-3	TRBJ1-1	TGTGCCACGGGTGTAAGGGGGCCTGAAGCTTTCTTT	CATGVRGPEAFF
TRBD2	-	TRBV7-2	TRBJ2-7	TGTGCCAGCAGCCAGCGGGGCTCCTACGAGCAGTACTTC	CASSQRGSYEQYF
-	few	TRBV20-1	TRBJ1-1	TGCAGTGCTAGAGAGTTGCACAGGTCCCTTAATAACACTGAAGCTTTCTTT	CSARELHRSLNNTEAFF
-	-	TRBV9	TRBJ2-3	TGTGCCAGCAGCGCCAGTGTGGATACGCAGTATTTT	CASSASVDTQYF
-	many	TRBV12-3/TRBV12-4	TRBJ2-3	TGTGCCAGCAGGGAGGATCTAGATACGCAGTATTTT	CASREDLDTQYF
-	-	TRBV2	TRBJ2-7	TGTGCCAGCAGTGTTGAGGGGATCGCCGAGCAGTACTTC	CASSVEGIAEQYF
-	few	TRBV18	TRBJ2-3	TGTGCCAGCTCACCACGGGACTCTGATACGCAGTATTTT	CASSPRDSDTQYF
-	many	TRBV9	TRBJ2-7	TGTGCCAGCAGTAACCAAAACCGGGCAGAAGGCGAGCAGTACTTC	CASSNQNRAEGEQYF
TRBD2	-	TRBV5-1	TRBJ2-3	TGCGCCAGCAGCCAGGGACTAGCGGGACATTACACAGATACGCAGTATTTT	CASSQGLAGHYTDTQYF
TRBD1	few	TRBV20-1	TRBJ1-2	TGCAGTGCCATAGACAGGGCTGGCTACACCTTC	CSAIDRAGYTF
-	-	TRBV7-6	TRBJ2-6	TGTGCCAGCGGCTGGCCTGGGGCCAACGTCCTGACTTTC	CASGWPGANVLTF
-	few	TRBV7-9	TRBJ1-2	TGTGCCAGCAGCTTTAGGGACGTCTATGGCTACACCTTC	CASSFRDVYGYTF
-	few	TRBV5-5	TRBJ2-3	TGTGCCAGCAGCTCGGCCCCCCCTGGGACAGATACGCAGTATTTT	CASSSAPPGTDTQYF
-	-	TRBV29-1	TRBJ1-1	TGCAGCGTTGAAAAACGGTTGATTGCTGAAGCTTTCTTT	CSVEKRLIAEAFF
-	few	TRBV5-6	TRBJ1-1	TGTGCCAGCAGCGGGCAGACTCTAATGGGAGCTTTCTTT	CASSGQTLMGAFF
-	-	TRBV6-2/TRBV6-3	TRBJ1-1	TGTGCCAGCAGTTACTTTGGGACTTTTAGAATGAACACTGAAGCTTTCTTT	CASSYFGTFRMNTEAFF
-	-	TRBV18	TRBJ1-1	TGTGCCAGCTCACCTCCCTCCCTCGGGGCTACTGAAGCTTTCTTT	CASSPPSLGATEAFF
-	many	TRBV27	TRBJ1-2	TGTGCCAGCAGACTTTCCCCCTCTTCTCATATCTATGGCTACACCTTC	CASRLSPSSHIYGYTF
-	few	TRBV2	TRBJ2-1	TGTGCCAGCAGTGACGGCTACCTCTACAATGAGCAGTTCTTC	CASSDGYLYNEQFF
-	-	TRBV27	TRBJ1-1	TGTGCCAGCAGTTTAAGGGCGAGCGGCGGAGCTTTCTTT	CASSLRASGGAFF
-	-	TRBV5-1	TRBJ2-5	TGCGCCAGCAGCTTGGGGGCAGATCTACAAGAGACCCAGTACTTC	CASSLGADLQETQYF
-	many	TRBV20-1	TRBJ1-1	TGCAGTGCCCAAACCCAACCCAATGAAGCTTTCTTT	CSAQTQPNEAFF
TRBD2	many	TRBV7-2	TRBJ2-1	TGTGCCAGCAGCTTCAGGACTAGCGGGTACAATGAGCAGTTCTTC	CASSFRTSGYNEQFF
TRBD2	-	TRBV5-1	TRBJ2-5	TGCGCCAGCAGCTTAGGACTAGCGGGAGATCAGACCCAGTACTTC	CASSLGLAGDQTQYF
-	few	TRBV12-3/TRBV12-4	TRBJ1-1	TGTGCCAGCAGACAGACAGGAGAAGGGACTGAAGCTTTCTTT	CASRQTGEGTEAFF
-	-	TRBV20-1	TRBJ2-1	TGCAGCGCCCGCCCAGTTTACAATGAGCAGTTCTTC	CSARPVYNEQFF
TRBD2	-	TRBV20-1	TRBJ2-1	TGCACCGCGGGACTAGCGGTAGAGGATGAGCAGTTCTTC	CTAGLAVEDEQFF
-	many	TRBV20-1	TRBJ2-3	TGCAGTGTTGGGGACCCCTCTGGCACAGATACGCAGTATTTT	CSVGDPSGTDTQYF
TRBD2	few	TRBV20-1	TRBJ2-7	TGCAGTGCGCTACTAGCGGGGTCAGACTACGAGCAGTACTTC	CSALLAGSDYEQYF